This TCR beta chain appears in the sequencing data of a study of OX40 agonist ivuxolimab in advanced cancers. Overall study: At about 81% male, the cohort had a mean age of about 55 years, ranging from about 20 to 80. The eligibility criteria allowed prior anti-PD-1, anti-PD-L1 or anti-CTLA-4 therapy, and 40% had some. Notes on the study in general: On average, CD8+ T cells showed a greater number of expanded clones than CD4+. The work left the antigen specificity of expanded peripheral T cells undetermined.

Libraries were prepared by immunoSEQ multiplex PCR; TCRdb keeps only in-frame clonotypes and omits some of them. The data contain tens of thousands of clones, approximately 81% of them singletons. In regard to this clone: Its specificity is not known.

Unmatched junction bases numbered 4, after V lost 6 bases and J lost 4 bases. The CDR3 runs to 12 residues. CDR1 is SQVTM and CDR2 is ANQGSEA in the germline V gene. The clonotype comes from an adult with an advanced solid tumor such as melanoma, head and neck, liver or kidney cancer. The chain carries TRBV29-1 and TRBJ2-3; 7 nucleotides agree with TRBD2. The material sequenced was CD4+ or CD8+ T cells sorted from blood, taken in a trial of the OX40 agonist ivuxolimab. CDR3 DNA sequence: TGCAGCGTGTCTAGCGGCCCAGATACGCAGTATTTT. Protein product: CSVSSGPDTQYF.